This passage covers 30 T cell receptor beta chains from one sample sequenced in a study of control samples from healthy donors and cancer patients. Sequencing was performed with immunoSEQ multiplex PCR; in TCRdb, only in-frame clones are kept and a portion is missing. Among 150,000 to 200,000 clones listed, roughly 92% were seen once. Sequencing was performed on blood. Every receptor here comes from a young man in good health.

The V call is TRBV5-8, the J call TRBJ2-7, with D possibly matching TRBD1 (6 bases). Germline CDR1 reads SGHTS; CDR2 reads YDEGEE. Trimming removed 1 base from V and 0 bases from J, with 8 bases in between. The CDR3 is 14 amino acids. The CDR3 region is CASSLRGISYEQYF. The CDR3 DNA reads TGTGCCAGCAGCTTGAGGGGGATCTCCTACGAGCAGTACTTC.

The V call is TRBV25-1, the J call TRBJ1-2; a possible D gene is TRBD1 (5 bases). Germline V gene lookup returns CDR1 MGHDK and CDR2 SYGVNS. V lost 7 bases and J lost 5, with 14 bases in between. The CDR3 loop spans 13 amino acids. The CDR3 loop is CASTAGGEYGYTF. Written as DNA, the CDR3 is TGTGCCAGCACCGCGGGAGGGGAATATGGCTACACCTTC.

The chain links TRBV9 to TRBJ2-1, with 7 bases that match TRBD2. Trimming cost V 0 bases and J 2 bases; bases outside gene matches: 14. Germline CDR1 and CDR2: SGDLS and YYNGEE. The CDR3 extends over 19 amino acids. This chain's CDR3 is CASSVVHVGGGPPYNEQFF. Written as DNA, the CDR3 is TGTGCCAGCAGCGTAGTACATGTGGGGGGAGGGCCCCCCTACAATGAGCAGTTCTTC.

In its sample, this clone was seen a few times. The chain uses TRBV6-5 and TRBJ1-6, with D perhaps matching TRBD1 (5 bases). V was clipped by 0 bases and J by 8 bases, with 11 bases between them. Germline V gives CDR1 MNHEY, CDR2 SVGAGI. The CDR3 is made up of 15 amino acids. For the CDR3, the DNA is TGTGCCAGCAGTTACTCGATCGGGGGGTATTCACCCCTCCACTTT. Translating gives CASSYSIGGYSPLHF.

A single count supports this clone. V and J are TRBV5-4 and TRBJ1-1, with D hard to call. Germline CDR1 and CDR2: SGHNT and YYREEE (reference sequence). V shed 2 bases and J shed 1 base, with 9 bases lying between them. The CDR3 runs to 14 residues. The CDR3 sequence: CASSFAGGNTEAFF. In DNA form, the CDR3 reads TGTGCCAGCAGCTTTGCAGGAGGGAACACTGAAGCTTTCTTT. The full variable domain, its missing parts supplied by reference TRBV5-4 and TRBJ1-1, is ETGVTQSPTHLIKTRGQQVTLRCSSQSGHNTVSWYQQALGQGPQFIFQYYREEENGRGNFPPRFSGLQFPNYSSELNVNALELDDSALYLCASSFAGGNTEAFFGQGTRLTVV.

This rearrangement joins TRBV6-8 to TRBJ2-7, with D perhaps TRBD2 (6 bases). Trimming shortened V by 6 bases and J by 2 bases, and 14 bases separated the two germline ends. CDR1 MNHGY and CDR2 SAAAGT come from the germline V gene. The CDR3 is 14 amino acids. The CDR3 nucleotides are TGTGCCAGCAGGTGCACCGGGGGTCCCTACGAGCAGTACTTC. This gives the protein CASRCTGGPYEQYF.

CDR3 in DNA: TGTGCCAGTAGTATAATGGGAGGGGAGCAGTTCTTC. Translated, it gives CASSIMGGEQFF. The V and J genes are TRBV19 and TRBJ2-1; TRBD2 aligns across 7 bases. This CDR3 spans 12 amino acids. The V and J ends lost 2 bases and 10 bases, in that order; junction bases with no gene match: 2. Germline loops: CDR1 LNHDA, CDR2 SQIVND (reference sequence).

The rearrangement joins TRBV5-1 to TRBJ1-1; D is perhaps TRBD1 (6 bases). Germline V gene sequence: CDR1 SGHRS, CDR2 YFSETQ. The CDR3 sequence is 15 residues long. V was shortened by 2 bases and J by 4 bases, with 15 bases between the two germline ends. The CDR3 DNA follows: TGCGCCAGCAGCTTAGAAACAGGGAGGGGCACTGAAGCTTTCTTT. This translates into CASSLETGRGTEAFF.

V usage is TRBV25-1 and J usage is TRBJ2-7; possible D gene TRBD1, 5 bases. The CDR3 extends over 15 amino acids. Germline V gives CDR1 MGHDK, CDR2 SYGVNS. Trimming cost V 6 bases and J 1 base, with 16 bases left between them. CDR3 bases: TGTGCCAGCAGGGCTTCCAGGGCAGATTCCTACGAGCAGTACTTC. As protein: CASRASRADSYEQYF.

This chain uses TRBV4-1 with TRBJ2-7; 7 bases fit TRBD1. The CDR3 has 14 amino acids. J lost 5 bases, V lost 3 bases, and 7 bases had no gene match. Germline V gene lookup returns CDR1 MGHRA and CDR2 YSYEKL. CDR3 nucleotides: TGCGCCAGCAGCCAGGCGACAGGGTTCAACGAGCAGTACTTC. Translation: CASSQATGFNEQYF.

The rearrangement links TRBV2 to TRBJ2-2, with unresolved D. The CDR3 totals 15 residues. Germline CDR1 SNHLY, CDR2 FYNNEI. Trimming cost V 6 bases and J 0 bases, with 11 bases left between them. CDR3 region: CASRADVANTGELFF. The CDR3 DNA follows: TGTGCCAGCAGAGCCGACGTCGCGAACACCGGGGAGCTGTTTTTT. The variable domain in full, completed from reference TRBV2 and TRBJ2-2, reads EPEVTQTPSHQVTQMGQEVILRCVPISNHLYFYWYRQILGQKVEFLVSFYNNEISEKSEIFDDQFSVERPDGSNFTLKIRSTKLEDSAMYFCASRADVANTGELFFGEGSRLTVL.

The V and J genes are TRBV11-2 and TRBJ2-3; the D is unclear. The CDR3 extends over 15 amino acids. Germline CDR1 reads SGHAT; CDR2 reads FQNNGV. V lost 7 bases, J lost 6 bases, and 20 bases lay in between. CDR3 nucleotide sequence: TGTGCCAGCAAGGGCGGCAGTACCCTCATTGATACGCAGTATTTT. It yields the protein CASKGGSTLIDTQYF. The entire variable domain, with the rest obtained from reference TRBV11-2 and TRBJ2-3, is as follows: EAGVAQSPRYKIIEKRQSVAFWCNPISGHATLYWYQQILGQGPKLLIQFQNNGVVDDSQLPKDRFSAERLKGVDSTLKIQPAKLEDSAVYLCASKGGSTLIDTQYFGPGTRLTVL.

The rearrangement links TRBV28 to TRBJ1-4; D is undetermined. The length of the CDR3 is 14 residues. Trimming stripped 6 bases from V and 6 bases from J, with 14 bases between. Germline values: CDR1 MDHEN, CDR2 SYDVKM. CDR3 sequence reads: CASSPRRMDEKLFF. The DNA for the CDR3 is TGTGCCAGCAGCCCTCGTCGGATGGATGAAAAACTGTTTTTT. Supplemented by reference TRBV28 and TRBJ1-4, the full variable domain reads DVKVTQSSRYLVKRTGEKVFLECVQDMDHENMFWYRQDPGLGLRLIYFSYDVKMKEKGDIPEGYSVSREKKERFSLILESASTNQTSMYLCASSPRRMDEKLFFGSGTQLSVL.

This sequence joins TRBV9 and TRBJ2-3; D is uncertain. CDR3 length: 14 amino acids. The V end was cut by 0 bases, the J end by 2 bases, with 7 bases between. CDR1 and CDR2 (germline): SGDLS, YYNGEE. Here the CDR3 DNA reads TGTGCCAGCAGCGTAGGCTCTCCCACAGATACGCAGTATTTT. It encodes CASSVGSPTDTQYF.

The chain uses TRBV7-2 and TRBJ1-3; D is uncertain. This CDR3 is built from 19 residues. V was trimmed by 2 bases and J by 0 bases, leaving 20 bases between them. Germline CDR1 is SGHTA and CDR2 is FQGNSA. The CDR3: CASSLLPTQAPLSGNTIYF. The CDR3 nucleotides are TGTGCCAGCAGCTTACTGCCCACCCAGGCCCCTCTCTCTGGAAACACCATATATTTT. Drawing the rest from reference TRBV7-2 and TRBJ1-3, the complete variable domain is GAGVSQSPSNKVTEKGKDVELRCDPISGHTALYWYRQSLGQGLEFLIYFQGNSAPDKSGLPSDRFSAERTGGSVSTLTIQRTQQEDSAVYLCASSLLPTQAPLSGNTIYFGEGSWLTVV.

V usage is TRBV30 and J usage is TRBJ1-4, with 7 bases identical to TRBD1. J was trimmed by 1 base and V by 1 base; bases with no gene match: 6. The CDR3 runs 16 residues. Germline CDR1 is GTSNPN and CDR2 is SVGIG (reference sequence). The CDR3 spells CAWSARHRGTNEKLFF. CDR3 sequence (DNA): TGTGCCTGGAGTGCGCGACACAGGGGAACTAATGAAAAACTGTTTTTT.

The gene calls are TRBV19 and TRBJ1-4, with D maybe TRBD1 (5 bases). V shed 5 bases and J shed 3 bases, with 10 bases lying between them. The germline V gene has CDR1 LNHDA and CDR2 SQIVND (reference sequence). The length of the CDR3 is 14 residues. CDR3 protein: CASSVQGANEKLFF. DNA of the CDR3: TGTGCCAGTAGTGTCCAGGGCGCTAATGAAAAACTGTTTTTT.

The chain links TRBV6-5 to TRBJ2-5, with D perhaps assigned TRBD1 or TRBD2 (5 bases each). Germline CDR1 and CDR2: MNHEY and SVGAGI. The V gene lost 0 bases and the J gene lost 2 bases, with 13 bases spanning the gap. CDR3 length: 16 residues. CDR3: CASSYSKAAGQETQYF. CDR3 nucleotides: TGTGCCAGCAGTTACTCAAAAGCGGCAGGGCAAGAGACCCAGTACTTC.

The V and J genes are TRBV15 and TRBJ2-1; TRBD2 agrees at 7 bases. V lost 0 bases and J lost 7; bases outside the gene matches: 6. This CDR3 region has 15 residues. Germline CDR1 is LNHNV and CDR2 is YYDKDF (reference sequence). The chain's CDR3 is CATSRDRLAGNEQFF. Here the CDR3 DNA reads TGTGCCACCAGCAGAGATAGACTAGCTGGGAATGAGCAGTTCTTC.

About this clone itself: Other nucleotide sequences from this sample produce the same CDR3. The chain joins TRBV10-3 to TRBJ2-1; the D gene is possibly TRBD2 (6 bases). The CDR3 has 14 residues. The germline CDR1 and CDR2 sequences are ENHRY and SYGVKD. Trimming pared 6 bases from V and 2 bases from J, leaving 11 bases between. The CDR3 DNA sequence: TGTGCCATCAGAGGGGACTCACCCTACAATGAGCAGTTCTTC. Its protein product is CAIRGDSPYNEQFF.

The J gene is TRBJ1-5, the V gene TRBV20-1; TRBD1 aligns across 8 bases. Trimming took 3 bases from V and 4 from J; bases not matched to a gene: 2. The CDR3 spans 13 residues. Germline lookup yields CDR1 DFQATT and CDR2 SNEGSKA (reference sequence). The CDR3 nucleotides are TGCAGTGCTAGTTACAGGGGGAATCAGCCCCAGCATTTT. It encodes CSASYRGNQPQHF.

V is TRBV27 and J is TRBJ1-5; 8 bases line up with TRBD1. Unmatched junction bases numbered 8, after V lost 4 bases and J lost 0 bases. There are 17 residues in the CDR3. The germline CDR1 and CDR2 sequences are MNHEY and SMNVEV (reference sequence). The CDR3 reads CASSSGQAFYSNQPQHF. The CDR3 DNA reads as TGTGCCAGCAGTTCGGGACAGGCCTTTTATAGCAATCAGCCCCAGCATTTT.

Points on this clone: One junction end disagrees with the germline gene, perhaps due to a read error. The chain joins TRBV5-1 to TRBJ2-5; 12 bases map to TRBD2. The CDR3 totals 16 residues. Germline lookup yields CDR1 SGHRS and CDR2 YFSETQ. The CDR3 coding sequence is TGCGCCGGCAGCTGGTCGACTAGCGGGGGCAGGGAGACCCAGTACTTC. Its protein product is CAGSWSTSGGRETQYF.

The chain combines TRBV4-2 with TRBJ2-2; D gene uncertain. V was trimmed by 4 bases and J by 5 bases, leaving 14 bases between them. The CDR3 consists of 15 residues. The V gene's germline CDR1 is LGHNA and CDR2 YNFKEQ. The CDR3 is CASSLKRLGTGELFF. CDR3 in DNA: TGTGCCAGCAGCCTTAAAAGACTTGGGACCGGGGAGCTGTTTTTT.

The rearrangement links TRBV28 to TRBJ1-6, with D unresolved. Germline V gene lookup returns CDR1 MDHEN and CDR2 SYDVKM. CDR3 size: 17 residues. Deletions cut 6 bases from V and 1 base from J, with 16 bases between. The CDR3 sequence: CASSLYFGRSYNSPLHF. The CDR3 DNA sequence: TGTGCCAGCAGCCTTTATTTCGGACGTTCCTATAATTCACCCCTCCACTTT.

The CDR3 region is CASSLQGAGGEKLFF. CDR3 DNA: TGTGCCAGCAGCCTACAGGGGGCGGGAGGTGAAAAACTGTTTTTT. The chain is built from TRBV5-4 and TRBJ1-4, with TRBD1 identical over 9 bases. The CDR3 covers 15 residues. With 4 bases clipped from V and 7 bases from J, the junction kept 8 bases outside the gene matches. Germline V CDR1 and CDR2: SGHNT, YYREEE (reference sequence).

The J gene is TRBJ1-3, the V gene TRBV6-6; D is ambiguous. Germline values: CDR1 MNHNY, CDR2 SVGAGI (reference sequence). Trimming removed 7 bases at V and 0 bases at J, with 13 bases between. This CDR3 spans 15 amino acids. CDR3: CASTPNGISGNTIYF. The CDR3, as DNA: TGTGCCAGCACCCCGAACGGGATCTCTGGAAACACCATATATTTT.

The CDR3 DNA is TGTGCCAGCAGTAGGGGACAGCTGTTTTTT. It specifies CASSRGQLFF. The chain has TRBV6-5 and TRBJ1-4; 7 nucleotides match TRBD1. V shed 5 bases and J 14 bases; nucleotides not matched to a gene: 2. Germline V gene sequence: CDR1 MNHEY, CDR2 SVGAGI. The CDR3 totals 10 residues.

This chain uses TRBV10-3 with TRBJ1-1; D gene ambiguous. The germline gives CDR1 ENHRY, CDR2 SYGVKD. V was cut by 2 bases and J by 6 bases, with 10 bases left in between. The CDR3 totals 13 residues. The CDR3 DNA is TGTGCCATCAGTGAGAAGGGCCTACCTGAAGCTTTCTTT. Its protein product is CAISEKGLPEAFF.

The chain combines TRBV5-5 with TRBJ2-7, with a weak D call TRBD2 (6 bases). The CDR3 totals 15 residues. The germline V and J ends were trimmed by 1 base and 3 bases, with 14 bases remaining between them. Germline V gene lookup returns CDR1 SGHKS and CDR2 YYEKEE (reference sequence). The CDR3 region is CASSLIREGGYEQYF. DNA for the CDR3: TGTGCCAGCAGCTTGATCAGAGAGGGAGGCTACGAGCAGTACTTC. The entire variable domain, with the rest obtained from reference TRBV5-5 and TRBJ2-7, is as follows: DAGVTQSPTHLIKTRGQQVTLRCSPISGHKSVSWYQQVLGQGPQFIFQYYEKEERGRGNFPDRFSARQFPNYSSELNVNALLLGDSALYLCASSLIREGGYEQYFGPGTRLTVT.